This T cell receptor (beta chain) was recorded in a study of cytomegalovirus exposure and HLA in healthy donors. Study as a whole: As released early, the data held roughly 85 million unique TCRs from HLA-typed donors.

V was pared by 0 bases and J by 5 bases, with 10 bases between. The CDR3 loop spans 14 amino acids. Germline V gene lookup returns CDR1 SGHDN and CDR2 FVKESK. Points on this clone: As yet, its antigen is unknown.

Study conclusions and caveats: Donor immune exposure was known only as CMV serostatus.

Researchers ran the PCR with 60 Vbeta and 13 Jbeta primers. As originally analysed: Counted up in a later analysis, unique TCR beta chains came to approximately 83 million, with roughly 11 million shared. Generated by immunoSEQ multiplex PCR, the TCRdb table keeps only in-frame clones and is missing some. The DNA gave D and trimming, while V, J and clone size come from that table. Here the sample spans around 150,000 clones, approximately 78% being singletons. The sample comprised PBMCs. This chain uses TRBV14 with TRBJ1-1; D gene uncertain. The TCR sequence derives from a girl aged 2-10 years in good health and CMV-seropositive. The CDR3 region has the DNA TGTGCCAGCAGCCAAGATCCGGGGAGGACTGAAGCTTTCTTT. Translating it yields CASSQDPGRTEAFF.